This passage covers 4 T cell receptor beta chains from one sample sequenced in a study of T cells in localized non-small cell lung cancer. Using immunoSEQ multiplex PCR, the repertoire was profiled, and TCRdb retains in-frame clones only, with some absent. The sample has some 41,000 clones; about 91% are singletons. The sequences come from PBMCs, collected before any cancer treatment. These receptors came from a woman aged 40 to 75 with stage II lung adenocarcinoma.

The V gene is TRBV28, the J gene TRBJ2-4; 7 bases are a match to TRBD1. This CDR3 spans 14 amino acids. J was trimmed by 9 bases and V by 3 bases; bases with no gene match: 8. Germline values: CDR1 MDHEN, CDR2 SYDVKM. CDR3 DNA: TGTGCCAGCAGTTTTTTACAGGGGCTGGGCATTCAGTACTTC. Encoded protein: CASSFLQGLGIQYF.

CDR3 amino acids: CASSEEGITNTEAFF. Here the CDR3 DNA reads TGTGCCAGCAGTGAAGAGGGCATTACGAACACTGAAGCTTTCTTT. The V and J genes are TRBV2 and TRBJ1-1; D not certain. Germline assignment: CDR1 SNHLY and CDR2 FYNNEI. Deletions cut 1 base from V and 1 base from J, with 10 bases between. The CDR3 is made up of 15 amino acids.

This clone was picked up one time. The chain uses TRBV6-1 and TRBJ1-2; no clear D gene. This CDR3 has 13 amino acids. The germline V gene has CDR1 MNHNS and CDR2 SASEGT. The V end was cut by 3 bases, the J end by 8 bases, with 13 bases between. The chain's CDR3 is CASSDGKVFGYTF. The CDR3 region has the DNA TGTGCCAGCAGTGATGGCAAGGTCTTCGGCTACACCTTC.

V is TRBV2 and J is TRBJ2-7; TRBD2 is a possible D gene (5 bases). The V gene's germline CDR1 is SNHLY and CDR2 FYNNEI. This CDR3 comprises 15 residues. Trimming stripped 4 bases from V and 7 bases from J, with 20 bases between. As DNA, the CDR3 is TGTGCCAGCAGTGTACTGATGGTCGACGGGGTTGAGCAGTACTTC. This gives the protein CASSVLMVDGVEQYF.